This entry is about one T cell receptor (beta chain). Its antigen is unknown. No base quality values were provided; no much bigger clone lies one nucleotide off. The immunoSEQ Assay, a bias-controlled multiplex PCR, was used to amplify TCRbeta CDR3 regions from genomic DNA. The study's processing was this. The number of nucleated cells in each sample was estimated by amplification of reference gene primers within the assay. To quantify the absolute abundance of each unique TCRbeta CDR3 rearrangement, sequence reads were collapsed and filtered. For each sample, productive Simpson clonality was calculated as the square root of Simpson's diversity index across productive rearrangements. TCRdb limited this immuneACCESS table to in-frame rearrangements with V and J called. A share of clones is missing; checked studies link under half to unresolved V genes, and the rest is unexplained. The V and J calls and clone size come from that table; D and trimming were worked out from the DNA. Here the sample has 190,000 or so clones; approximately 78% occur a single time. The ten largest account for 12% of the sample.

One collaborating source in Seattle enrolled patients while the patients were actively infected and followed the patients over time throughout the course of disease. Collaborating institutions collected whole blood in K2EDTA tubes following their own protocols. For TCRbeta analysis, collaborators shipped samples as frozen whole blood, isolated PBMCs, or DNA extracted from either of those sample types. Here V drops 8 bases and J drops 10 bases, and the junction holds 11 bases not matched to any gene. From a lookup of the germline V gene (reference sequence), CDR1 and CDR2 are LNHNV and YYDKDF. The CDR3 starts with the cysteine, ends with the phenylalanine, and has 14 residues. Only the CDR3 DNA is retained, 42 bases long and in frame from the first base. These data originate in a study of blood T cell repertoires in COVID-19 (TCRdb year 2020). For the study in its entirety: Samples covering the acute and convalescent phases of COVID-19 were provided by collaborators in the United States, Italy and Spain. The prospective study material was composed of cDNA or gDNA derived from T cells, B-cell-depleted T cells, or PBMCs. The dataset comprised deeply sampled blood TCRbeta repertoires from subjects exposed to, actively infected with, or recovered from COVID-19. A freely available public database, intended as a resource for researchers studying the immune response to SARS-CoV-2, is where the repertoires were released. The samples were drawn from the first 160 participants of the ongoing ImmuneRACE study and from 1,254 subjects provided by 6 global collaborators. A de-identified subject ID, COVID-19 status, age in years and sex were almost always included in the sample metadata. Where available, HLA class I and class II types were taken from metadata supplied by the sample provider and were not determined by assay-based typing. What the research found in general, with its limitations: The amount of clinical and demographic metadata varied by source and participant and was provided uncurated.

Sample: peripheral blood. This sequence was found in a woman at least 80 years old with COVID-19, enrolled during active disease. The rearrangement combines TRBV15 with TRBJ2-1; the junction holds 10 bases that match TRBD2. Read as DNA, the sequence is TGTGCCACCTTCGACAGCGGGGGGGCTGGCGAGCAGTTCTTC. The resulting protein is CATFDSGGAGEQFF. Reference TRBV15 and TRBJ2-1 proteins supply the regions before and after the CDR3; the full variable domain is: DAMVIQNPRYQVTQFGKPVTLSCSQTLNHNVMYWYQQKSSQAPKLLFHYYDKDFNNEADTPDNFQSRRPNTSFCFLDIRSPGLGDTAMYLCATFDSGGAGEQFFGPGTRLTVL.